This TCR beta chain was identified during a study of T cell changes during pregnancy in multiple sclerosis. CDR3 length: 16 amino acids. Germline CDR1 reads MNHEY; CDR2 reads SVGAGI. Losses at the gene ends were 3 bases for V and 2 bases for J; bases not matched to a gene: 7. Repertoires were generated with immunoSEQ multiplex PCR, while TCRdb's copy carries only in-frame clones and drops some. Of 30,000 to 40,000 clones in the sample, about 89% were seen once. The receptor was derived from a female donor in good health, enrolled as a control in a pregnancy study. This material consisted of CD4+ T cells from peripheral blood mononuclear cells, taken in the third trimester of pregnancy. This chain links TRBV6-5 with TRBJ2-3; 8 nucleotides align to TRBD2. CDR3 in amino acids: CASSYLAGASTDTQYF. The CDR3 DNA reads TGTGCCAGCAGTTATCTAGCGGGCGCCTCCACAGATACGCAGTATTTT.